The rows below give T cell receptor beta chains drawn from one sample of a study of graft-versus-host responses after intestinal transplantation. The protocol was immunoSEQ multiplex PCR, while the TCRdb copy is restricted to in-frame clones and leaves out a portion. Among about 20,000 clones listed, 40% to 55% were seen once. Here the sequenced sample was alloreactive CD4+ T cells from a mixed lymphocyte reaction culture, taken before intestinal transplant. The source is a human patient who received an intestinal transplant. The CDR3 runs from the conserved cysteine through the conserved F or W. The D gene is left open where the match is weak. For some rows the clone size is stated as once, few or many, or as a class when expanded; others skip it.

cdr3_aa: CASSQDPWTGGRNQPQHF; cdr3_nt: TGTGCCAGCAGCCAAGATCCCTGGACAGGGGGCAGGAATCAGCCCCAGCATTTT; j_call: TRBJ1-5; d_call: TRBD1; clone_size: -; v_call: TRBV4-2
cdr3_aa: CASSPTNGGNEQFF; cdr3_nt: TGTGCCAGCAGCCCAACAAACGGGGGGAATGAGCAGTTCTTC; j_call: TRBJ2-1; d_call: TRBD2; clone_size: -; v_call: TRBV9
cdr3_aa: CATSMGQGNTEAFF; cdr3_nt: TGCGCCACCTCAATGGGGCAGGGGAATACTGAAGCTTTCTTT; j_call: TRBJ1-1; d_call: -; clone_size: -; v_call: TRBV5-1
cdr3_aa: CASSLAATRFTGELFF; cdr3_nt: TGTGCCAGCAGCTTAGCGGCCACCAGGTTCACCGGGGAGCTGTTTTTT; j_call: TRBJ2-2; d_call: -; clone_size: few; v_call: TRBV11-2
cdr3_aa: CASSPIGDEQYF; cdr3_nt: TGTGCCAGCTCCCCAATAGGGGACGAGCAGTACTTC; j_call: TRBJ2-7; d_call: -; clone_size: -; v_call: TRBV18
cdr3_aa: CASSFLREQFF; cdr3_nt: TGTGCCAGCAGCTTCCTGCGAGAGCAGTTCTTC; j_call: TRBJ2-1; d_call: -; clone_size: -; v_call: TRBV7-2
cdr3_aa: CASSATTATNEKLFF; cdr3_nt: TGCGCCAGCAGCGCAACGACAGCAACTAATGAAAAACTGTTTTTT; j_call: TRBJ1-4; d_call: -; clone_size: -; v_call: TRBV5-1
cdr3_aa: CASSPEGQAYEQYF; cdr3_nt: TGTGCCAGCAGCCCCGAGGGACAGGCCTACGAGCAGTACTTC; j_call: TRBJ2-7; d_call: TRBD1; clone_size: few; v_call: TRBV6-5
cdr3_aa: CASSPRGLGNEKLFF; cdr3_nt: TGTGCCAGTTCACCCAGGGGGCTTGGTAATGAAAAACTGTTTTTT; j_call: TRBJ1-4; d_call: TRBD1; clone_size: -; v_call: TRBV6-1
cdr3_aa: CASSPLLAAYNEQFF; cdr3_nt: TGTGCCAGCTCACCTCTACTAGCGGCCTACAATGAGCAGTTCTTC; j_call: TRBJ2-1; d_call: TRBD2; clone_size: once; v_call: TRBV18
cdr3_aa: CASSQGRGEQYF; cdr3_nt: TGTGCCAGCTCACAGGGCCGGGGCGAGCAGTACTTC; j_call: TRBJ2-7; d_call: -; clone_size: few; v_call: TRBV18
cdr3_aa: CASSHTGLVTEAFF; cdr3_nt: TGTGCCAGCAGCCATACAGGGTTGGTCACTGAAGCTTTCTTT; j_call: TRBJ1-1; d_call: -; clone_size: -; v_call: TRBV4-2
cdr3_aa: CAISDTGTANYGYTF; cdr3_nt: TGTGCCATCAGTGACACCGGGACAGCTAACTATGGCTACACCTTC; j_call: TRBJ1-2; d_call: TRBD1; clone_size: -; v_call: TRBV10-3
cdr3_aa: CASSFLRAGIDTEAFF; cdr3_nt: TGCGCCAGCAGCTTTCTTAGGGCCGGGATAGACACTGAAGCTTTCTTT; j_call: TRBJ1-1; d_call: -; clone_size: few; v_call: TRBV5-1
cdr3_aa: CASSTGQGAGNTIYF; cdr3_nt: TGTGCCAGCAGTACCGGACAGGGGGCTGGAAACACCATATATTTT; j_call: TRBJ1-3; d_call: TRBD1; clone_size: -; v_call: TRBV6-5
cdr3_aa: CASSSAGFSYTEAFF; cdr3_nt: TGTGCCAGCAGCTCCGCAGGGTTTTCTTACACTGAAGCTTTCTTT; j_call: TRBJ1-1; d_call: -; clone_size: -; v_call: TRBV7-2
cdr3_aa: CASSRTSGGQETQYF; cdr3_nt: TGTGCCAGCAGCCGGACTAGCGGGGGACAAGAGACCCAGTACTTC; j_call: TRBJ2-5; d_call: TRBD2; clone_size: -; v_call: TRBV4-2
cdr3_aa: CASSLGGFNEQFF; cdr3_nt: TGTGCCAGCAGCTTGGGGGGTTTTAATGAGCAGTTCTTC; j_call: TRBJ2-1; d_call: -; clone_size: -; v_call: TRBV7-6
cdr3_aa: CASSLSSYEQYF; cdr3_nt: TGCGCCAGCAGCCTAAGCTCCTACGAGCAGTACTTC; j_call: TRBJ2-7; d_call: -; clone_size: -; v_call: TRBV5-1
cdr3_aa: CASSAGQGVGETQYF; cdr3_nt: TGTGCCAGCAGTGCGGGACAGGGGGTGGGTGAGACCCAGTACTTC; j_call: TRBJ2-5; d_call: TRBD1; clone_size: few; v_call: TRBV2
cdr3_aa: CASSPQGVYEQYF; cdr3_nt: TGTGCCAGCTCACCCCAGGGGGTCTACGAGCAGTACTTC; j_call: TRBJ2-7; d_call: TRBD1; clone_size: -; v_call: TRBV18
cdr3_aa: CASSPGGNSYNEQFF; cdr3_nt: TGTGCCAGCAGCCCCGGGGGGAACTCCTACAATGAGCAGTTCTTC; j_call: TRBJ2-1; d_call: TRBD2; clone_size: few; v_call: TRBV5-4
cdr3_aa: CASSQSGQSYEQYF; cdr3_nt: TGCGCCAGCAGTCAATCGGGACAGTCCTACGAGCAGTACTTC; j_call: TRBJ2-7; d_call: TRBD1; clone_size: few; v_call: TRBV23-1
cdr3_aa: CASTQNNEQFF; cdr3_nt: TGTGCCAGCACACAGAACAATGAGCAGTTCTTC; j_call: TRBJ2-1; d_call: -; clone_size: -; v_call: TRBV7-6
cdr3_aa: CASSIGTSSYNEQFF; cdr3_nt: TGTGCCAGCAGTATCGGGACTTCATCCTACAATGAGCAGTTCTTC; j_call: TRBJ2-1; d_call: -; clone_size: -; v_call: TRBV27
cdr3_aa: CASSKGKLLGRTPSYEQYF; cdr3_nt: TGTGCCAGCAGCAAGGGCAAACTTTTAGGTCGGACACCATCCTACGAGCAGTACTTC; j_call: TRBJ2-7; d_call: -; clone_size: -; v_call: TRBV21-1
cdr3_aa: CASRRSYNEQFF; cdr3_nt: TGTGCCAGCAGGCGTTCCTACAATGAGCAGTTCTTC; j_call: TRBJ2-1; d_call: -; clone_size: -; v_call: TRBV2
cdr3_aa: CASSFSPGTDYGYTF; cdr3_nt: TGCGCCAGCAGCTTCTCCCCTGGGACAGACTATGGCTACACCTTC; j_call: TRBJ1-2; d_call: TRBD1; clone_size: -; v_call: TRBV5-1
cdr3_aa: CASSPLAGGPDTQYF; cdr3_nt: TGCGCCAGCAGCCCCCTAGCGGGGGGGCCAGATACGCAGTATTTT; j_call: TRBJ2-3; d_call: TRBD2; clone_size: few; v_call: TRBV4-1
cdr3_aa: CSASGYNEQFF; cdr3_nt: TGCAGTGCTAGCGGTTACAATGAGCAGTTCTTC; j_call: TRBJ2-1; d_call: -; clone_size: once; v_call: TRBV20-1
cdr3_aa: CASCLLAVNTGELFF; cdr3_nt: TGTGCCAGCTGCCTACTAGCGGTGAACACCGGGGAGCTGTTTTTT; j_call: TRBJ2-2; d_call: TRBD2; clone_size: -; v_call: TRBV27
cdr3_aa: CASSRGIGEQYF; cdr3_nt: TGCGCCAGCAGTCGGGGGATTGGCGAGCAGTACTTC; j_call: TRBJ2-7; d_call: -; clone_size: -; v_call: TRBV10-2
cdr3_aa: CASSPTGGTEAFF; cdr3_nt: TGTGCCAGCTCACCCACGGGGGGGACTGAAGCTTTCTTT; j_call: TRBJ1-1; d_call: -; clone_size: -; v_call: TRBV18
cdr3_aa: CASSLARVDYGYTF; cdr3_nt: TGTGCCAGCAGCTTAGCCAGGGTGGATTATGGCTACACCTTC; j_call: TRBJ1-2; d_call: -; clone_size: -; v_call: TRBV7-2
cdr3_aa: CASSSGLGNEQFF; cdr3_nt: TGTGCCAGCTCATCGGGACTTGGCAATGAGCAGTTCTTC; j_call: TRBJ2-1; d_call: -; clone_size: -; v_call: TRBV18
cdr3_aa: CASSFGAATQRLHF; cdr3_nt: TGTGCCAGCAGCTTTGGGGCAGCCACCCAACGGCTCCACTTT; j_call: TRBJ1-6; d_call: -; clone_size: few; v_call: TRBV7-9
cdr3_aa: CSVAKGTATEAFF; cdr3_nt: TGCAGCGTAGCTAAAGGGACAGCTACTGAAGCTTTCTTT; j_call: TRBJ1-1; d_call: TRBD1; clone_size: -; v_call: TRBV29-1
cdr3_aa: CASSFFGSGEQFF; cdr3_nt: TGTGCTAGCAGCTTTTTCGGCAGCGGTGAGCAGTTCTTC; j_call: TRBJ2-1; d_call: -; clone_size: few; v_call: TRBV7-7
cdr3_aa: CASKRGLAGNNEQFF; cdr3_nt: TGTGCCAGCAAGCGTGGACTAGCGGGGAACAATGAGCAGTTCTTC; j_call: TRBJ2-1; d_call: TRBD2; clone_size: -; v_call: TRBV6-6
cdr3_aa: CASSPGGLPYEQYF; cdr3_nt: TGTGCCAGCTCACCGGGGGGGCTCCCCTACGAGCAGTACTTC; j_call: TRBJ2-7; d_call: -; clone_size: -; v_call: TRBV18
cdr3_aa: CASSTPGQGYSPLHF; cdr3_nt: TGTGCCAGCAGTACCCCGGGACAGGGTTATTCACCCCTCCACTTT; j_call: TRBJ1-6; d_call: TRBD1; clone_size: -; v_call: TRBV6-5
cdr3_aa: CASSRQATHSYNEQFF; cdr3_nt: TGTGCCAGCTCACGCCAGGCGACCCACTCCTACAATGAGCAGTTCTTC; j_call: TRBJ2-1; d_call: -; clone_size: -; v_call: TRBV18
cdr3_aa: CASSPAATYEQYF; cdr3_nt: TGTGCCAGCTCACCAGCCGCTACCTACGAGCAGTACTTC; j_call: TRBJ2-7; d_call: -; clone_size: -; v_call: TRBV18
cdr3_aa: CASSIDGRQDYGYTF; cdr3_nt: TGTGCCAGTAGTATAGATGGGAGGCAGGACTATGGCTACACCTTC; j_call: TRBJ1-2; d_call: -; clone_size: few; v_call: TRBV19
cdr3_aa: CASSELAGETQYF; cdr3_nt: TGTGCCAGCTCAGAACTAGCGGGAGAGACCCAGTACTTC; j_call: TRBJ2-5; d_call: TRBD2; clone_size: -; v_call: TRBV18
cdr3_aa: CASKERANSYNEQFF; cdr3_nt: TGCGCCAGCAAAGAACGCGCCAACTCCTACAATGAGCAGTTCTTC; j_call: TRBJ2-1; d_call: -; clone_size: -; v_call: TRBV5-1
cdr3_aa: CASIGVAVPSEQYF; cdr3_nt: TGTGCCAGCATCGGCGTAGCGGTACCTTCGGAGCAGTACTTC; j_call: TRBJ2-7; d_call: -; clone_size: -; v_call: TRBV2
cdr3_aa: CASSQVGGIGTEAFF; cdr3_nt: TGTGCCAGCAGCCAAGTGGGAGGGATAGGCACTGAAGCTTTCTTT; j_call: TRBJ1-1; d_call: -; clone_size: -; v_call: TRBV7-3
cdr3_aa: CASSPVSGSTEAFF; cdr3_nt: TGCGCCAGCAGCCCCGTATCAGGAAGCACTGAAGCTTTCTTT; j_call: TRBJ1-1; d_call: -; clone_size: -; v_call: TRBV5-1
cdr3_aa: CASSRQGATEAFF; cdr3_nt: TGTGCCAGCAGCCGACAGGGGGCAACTGAAGCTTTCTTT; j_call: TRBJ1-1; d_call: TRBD1; clone_size: few; v_call: TRBV14
cdr3_aa: CSARTGFGYTF; cdr3_nt: TGCAGTGCTAGGACAGGGTTTGGCTACACCTTC; j_call: TRBJ1-2; d_call: TRBD1; clone_size: few; v_call: TRBV20-1
cdr3_aa: CASSPTGSNEKLFF; cdr3_nt: TGTGCCAGCAGCCCAACCGGGAGTAATGAAAAACTGTTTTTT; j_call: TRBJ1-4; d_call: -; clone_size: -; v_call: TRBV5-5
cdr3_aa: CASTVNTGELFF; cdr3_nt: TGTGCCAGTACCGTGAACACCGGGGAGCTGTTTTTT; j_call: TRBJ2-2; d_call: -; clone_size: -; v_call: TRBV19
cdr3_aa: CASSLWTGGYNEQFF; cdr3_nt: TGTGCCAGCAGCTTATGGACCGGGGGGTACAATGAGCAGTTCTTC; j_call: TRBJ2-1; d_call: TRBD2; clone_size: few; v_call: TRBV7-2